This T cell receptor (beta chain) was captured by sequencing in a study of blood T cells in healthy people across ages. Germline-derived CDR1 and CDR2 are SGDLS and YYNGEE. Trimming cost V 6 bases and J 3 bases; bases outside gene matches: 5. CDR3 length: 14 residues. At least 7 million PBMCs were isolated per sample. Then a second PCR, running about 6 to 11 cycles, was carried out with a sample-barcoded 5' primer and a J-beta primer mix. Each sample yielded at least 3 million CDR3-containing paired-end reads. TCRdb used MiXCR to reprocess the 5' RACE reads, holding one entry per CDR3 protein. The sample includes more than 700,000 distinct CDR3 sequences, approximately 55% of them seen just once. This clonotype was detected only a few times. Its target is not known. A much bigger clone sits one base away, suggesting this may be a read error. The study, taken as a whole, reports: Compared with aged donors, long-lived donors showed fewer expanded clones, suggesting selection. Observed TCR beta diversity showed a strong correlation with the percentage of naive T cells as measured by flow cytometry.

Source material: blood. This sequence joins TRBV9 and TRBJ2-7; 11 bases match TRBD2. This TCR derives from an elderly man in good health. As DNA, the CDR3 is TGTGCCAGCACTCCCGGGACTAGCGGCTACGAGCAGTACTTC. Translated, it gives CASTPGTSGYEQYF. Complete variable domain (other parts from reference TRBV9 and TRBJ2-7): DSGVTQTPKHLITATGQRVTLRCSPRSGDLSVYWYQQSLDQGLQFLIQYYNGEERAKGNILERFSAQQFPDLHSELNLSSLELGDSALYFCASTPGTSGYEQYFGPGTRLTVT.